The entry below describes one T cell receptor (beta chain). Under the authors' procedure: Using reference gene primer amplification, nucleated cell counts were estimated. TCRdb's copy holds only in-frame clones and misses some; the assay was immunoSEQ multiplex PCR. V and J calls and clone size come straight from that table; D and trimming were deduced from the DNA. The repertoire holds over 250,000 clones, with around 90% as singletons. Germline CDR1 is SGHKS and CDR2 is YYEKEE (reference sequence). V was cut by 5 bases and J by 3 bases, with 23 bases left in between. The CDR3 consists of 17 residues. These data belong to a study of blood T cell repertoires in COVID-19.

Sequenced input: peripheral blood. The chain recombines TRBV5-5 with TRBJ2-5; D is uncertain. The clonotype comes from a man aged 45-65 years with acute or convalescent COVID-19. The CDR3 coding sequence is TGTGCCAGCAGTCCTGCTGGTAGTCGGGTATGGAAAGAGACCCAGTACTTC. This translates into CASSPAGSRVWKETQYF.